Below are 18 T cell receptor beta chains sequenced from a single sample in a study of T cells in Graves' hyperthyroidism and ophthalmopathy. RNA transcripts gave rise to amplified TCR beta CDR3 regions. When the TCR CDR3 underwent first-round RT-PCR, the HTBI primer set was used. TCRdb re-called the multiplex PCR reads through MiXCR, storing one row per CDR3 protein. Found here are fewer than 250,000 distinct CDR3 sequences, about 16% of them singletons; the top ten hold 28%. The sequencing sample was made of blood. The source of these receptors is a woman between 18 and 30 years old with Graves' ophthalmopathy.

This clonotype was counted many times. The V call is TRBV18, the J call TRBJ2-7; no definite D call. The CDR3 consists of 13 residues. Per germline, CDR1 KGHSH and CDR2 LQKENI. V was pared by 3 bases and J by 4 bases, with 10 bases between. The CDR3 nucleotides read TGTGCCAGCTCACCTCCGCGGTCATACGAGCAGTACTTC. Protein product: CASSPPRSYEQYF.

The chain has TRBV19 and TRBJ1-5, with 9 bases aligning to TRBD1. In germline, CDR1 is LNHDA, CDR2 SQIVND (reference sequence). This CDR3 is built from 13 residues. Trimming removed 7 bases from V and 5 bases from J; junction bases left unmatched: 3. CDR3 bases: TGTGCCAGTACCTGGGACAGGGATCAGCCCCAGCATTTT. Amino acids: CASTWDRDQPQHF.

This clonotype has ten or more counts. The chain carries TRBV6-1 and TRBJ2-2; 12 bases fit TRBD2. The trim removed 6 bases at V and 0 bases at J, leaving 5 bases unmatched. The CDR3 is 17 residues long. Germline V gene lookup returns CDR1 MNHNS and CDR2 SASEGT. CDR3 coding DNA: TGTGCCAGCAGGCCTCGGACTAGCGGGACGAACACCGGGGAGCTGTTTTTT. As protein: CASRPRTSGTNTGELFF.

The genes are TRBV30 and TRBJ2-1, with 11 bases fitting TRBD2. The CDR3 runs 16 residues. The V segment lost 3 bases and the J segment 7 bases; nucleotides outside the gene matches: 11. Per germline, CDR1 GTSNPN and CDR2 SVGIG (reference sequence). As DNA, the CDR3 is TGTGCCTGGAGCCTCGGGCTAGCGGGGGGTGGAAATGAGCAGTTCTTC. As protein: CAWSLGLAGGGNEQFF.

In this sample, this clonotype turned up a few times. The V call is TRBV6-2 or TRBV6-3, the J call TRBJ1-6; 9 nucleotides match TRBD1. Germline CDR1 reads MNHEY; CDR2 reads SVGEGT. After removal of 7 bases from V and 6 bases from J, the junction contained 7 bases not matched to a gene. CDR3 size: 15 residues. This chain's CDR3 is CASTIQGASNSPLHF. The CDR3 region has the DNA TGTGCCAGCACCATACAGGGGGCGTCTAATTCACCCCTCCACTTT.

This clonotype was found many times. The genes are TRBV7-3 and TRBJ2-3, with TRBD2 as a possible D gene (5 bases). The V end lost 5 bases, the J end lost 7 bases, and 19 bases lay between the germline ends. This CDR3 is built from 15 residues. Germline V CDR1 and CDR2: SGHTA, FQGTGA. CDR3 nucleotides: TGTGCCAGCAGCCAACAAGGGAGTTTATTGAATACGCAGTATTTT. Protein: CASSQQGSLLNTQYF.

This chain links TRBV28 with TRBJ2-5; 10 nucleotides agree with TRBD2. The CDR3 totals 18 residues. CDR1 and CDR2 from the germline V gene are MDHEN and SYDVKM. The J segment lost 1 base and the V segment lost 7 bases, leaving 15 bases of the junction unmatched. The CDR3 sequence: CASNPTVRTSGFQETQYF. In nucleotides, the CDR3 is TGTGCCAGCAACCCAACGGTGAGGACTAGCGGCTTCCAAGAGACCCAGTACTTC.

This clonotype was detected ten times or more. The chain recombines TRBV20-1 with TRBJ1-5; possible D gene TRBD1, 5 bases. The germline CDR1 and CDR2 sequences are DFQATT and SNEGSKA (reference sequence). The CDR3 is made up of 12 amino acids. V was trimmed by 3 bases and J by 7 bases, leaving 10 bases between them. The CDR3 loop reads CSASRQGQPQHF. Here the CDR3 DNA reads TGCAGTGCTAGTAGGCAGGGCCAGCCCCAGCATTTT.

This clonotype was seen many times. The chain recombines TRBV28 with TRBJ2-7; TRBD1 might be the D (6 bases). Germline-derived CDR1 and CDR2 are MDHEN and SYDVKM. Trimming took off 5 bases at V and 1 base at J, with 12 bases between the two ends. The CDR3 consists of 14 residues. DNA of the CDR3: TGTGCCAGCAGTCCATGGGACACTTCCTACGAGCAGTACTTC. The encoded protein is CASSPWDTSYEQYF.

In its sample, this clonotype was seen many times. The rearrangement joins TRBV7-6 to TRBJ2-7; D is uncertain. Germline CDR1 reads SGHVS; CDR2 reads FNYEAQ. The germline V and J ends were trimmed by 7 bases and 6 bases, with 19 bases remaining between them. The CDR3 runs to 14 residues. CDR3: CASTNGFGSGEQYF. DNA for the CDR3: TGTGCCAGCACCAACGGATTCGGGTCCGGCGAGCAGTACTTC.

The J gene is TRBJ2-2, the V gene TRBV9; the D is unclear. There are 13 residues in the CDR3. Germline loops: CDR1 SGDLS, CDR2 YYNGEE. V was pared by 1 base and J by 4 bases, with 5 bases between. CDR3 region: CASSVFFTGELFF. The CDR3 nucleotides are TGTGCCAGCAGCGTATTTTTCACCGGGGAGCTGTTTTTT.

This clonotype was recorded many times. The CDR3 spells CASSGTGSYEQYF. The DNA for the CDR3 is TGTGCCAGCAGCGGGACAGGGTCCTACGAGCAGTACTTC. V gene TRBV3-1 combines with J gene TRBJ2-7; 9 bases are shared with TRBD1. The V gene's germline CDR1 is LGHDT and CDR2 YNNKEL (reference sequence). This CDR3 is built from 13 residues. V lost 5 bases, J lost 1 base, and 0 bases stayed unmatched.

This clonotype appeared a few times. V gene TRBV27 combines with J gene TRBJ2-5; D perhaps matches TRBD1 (5 bases). The CDR3 consists of 13 residues. Germline CDR1 reads MNHEY; CDR2 reads SMNVEV (reference sequence). The V gene lost 8 bases and the J gene lost 5 bases, with 15 bases spanning the gap. The CDR3 loop is CASGQPNGETQYF. CDR3 coding DNA: TGTGCCAGCGGACAACCCAACGGTGAGACCCAGTACTTC.

This clonotype came up many times. The chain carries TRBV5-8 and TRBJ1-1, with D possibly being TRBD1 (5 bases). Germline V CDR1 and CDR2: SGHTS, YDEGEE. Trimming removed 4 bases from V and 1 base from J, with 11 bases in between. The CDR3 contains 14 residues. The CDR3 DNA reads as TGTGCCAGCAGCCCGGGACTGAAGAACACTGAAGCTTTCTTT. Translation: CASSPGLKNTEAFF.

V and J are TRBV7-9 and TRBJ2-3; D is unresolved. V was cut by 3 bases and J by 5 bases, with 12 bases left in between. The CDR3 spans 14 residues. Germline V CDR1 and CDR2: SEHNR, FQNEAQ (reference sequence). The CDR3 region is CASSFGDPGDTQYF. The CDR3 DNA is TGTGCCAGCAGCTTCGGCGACCCAGGAGATACGCAGTATTTT.

This clonotype showed up many times. The rearrangement joins TRBV28 to TRBJ1-1; TRBD1 is a possible D gene (6 bases). Germline CDR1 is MDHEN and CDR2 is SYDVKM. V lost 5 bases, J lost 6 bases, and 22 bases lay in between. This CDR3 contains 16 residues. The CDR3 protein is CASSGGGEGRDAEAFF. In DNA form, the CDR3 reads TGTGCCAGCAGTGGGGGGGGCGAGGGTCGGGATGCTGAAGCTTTCTTT.

This clonotype was detected many times. V is TRBV7-8 and J is TRBJ1-1; D not certain. CDR1 SGHVS and CDR2 FQNEAQ come from the germline V gene. There are 16 residues in the CDR3. Trimming took 5 bases from V and 0 from J, leaving 16 bases between them. The CDR3 bases are TGTGCCAGCAGCCGTAGGGCAGCCCAGTTGAACACTGAAGCTTTCTTT. Translating it yields CASSRRAAQLNTEAFF.

This clonotype was observed many times. V gene TRBV20-1 combines with J gene TRBJ2-1, with D perhaps being TRBD1 or TRBD2 (6 bases each). V lost 0 bases, J lost 10 bases, and 19 bases lay in between. Per the germline V gene, CDR1 is DFQATT and CDR2 is SNEGSKA (reference sequence). This CDR3 spans 15 amino acids. CDR3 amino acids: CSARDTWGAVEEQFF. The CDR3 region has the DNA TGCAGTGCTAGAGATACGTGGGGGGCCGTGGAAGAGCAGTTCTTC.